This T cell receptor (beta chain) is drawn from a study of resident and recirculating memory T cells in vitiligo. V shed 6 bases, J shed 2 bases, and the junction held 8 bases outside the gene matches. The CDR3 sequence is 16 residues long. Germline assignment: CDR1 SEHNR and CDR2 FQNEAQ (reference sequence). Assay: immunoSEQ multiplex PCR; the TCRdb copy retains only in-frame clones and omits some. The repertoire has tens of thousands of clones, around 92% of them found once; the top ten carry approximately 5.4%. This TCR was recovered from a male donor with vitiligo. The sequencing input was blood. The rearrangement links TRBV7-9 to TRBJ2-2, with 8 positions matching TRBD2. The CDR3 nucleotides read TGTGCCAGCAGACCGCCCCGGGAGGGAAACACCGGGGAGCTGTTTTTT. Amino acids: CASRPPREGNTGELFF. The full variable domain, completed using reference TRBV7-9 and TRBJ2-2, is DTGVSQNPRHKITKRGQNVTFRCDPISEHNRLYWYRQTLGQGPEFLTYFQNEAQLEKSRLLSDRFSAERPKGSFSTLEIQRTEQGDSAMYLCASRPPREGNTGELFFGEGSRLTVL.